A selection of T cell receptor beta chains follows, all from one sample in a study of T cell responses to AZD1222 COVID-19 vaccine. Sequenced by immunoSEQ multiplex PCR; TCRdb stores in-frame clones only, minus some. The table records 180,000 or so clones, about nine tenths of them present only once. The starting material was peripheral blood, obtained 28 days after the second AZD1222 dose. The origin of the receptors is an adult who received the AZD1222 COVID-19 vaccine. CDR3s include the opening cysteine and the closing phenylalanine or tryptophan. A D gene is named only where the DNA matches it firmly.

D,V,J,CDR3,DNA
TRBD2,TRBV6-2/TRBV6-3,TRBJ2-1,CASSNPSGVWSYNEQFF,TGTGCCAGCAGTAACCCTAGCGGGGTGTGGTCCTACAATGAGCAGTTCTTC
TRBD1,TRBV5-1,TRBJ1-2,CASSSTGDYGYTF,TGCGCCAGCAGCTCAACAGGGGATTATGGCTACACCTTC
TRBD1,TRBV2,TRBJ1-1,CASSRDRGSGRTEAFF,TGTGCCAGCAGCCGGGACAGGGGGTCGGGTCGAACTGAAGCTTTCTTT
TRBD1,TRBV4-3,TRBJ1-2,CASSLGQGDNYGYTF,TGCGCCAGCAGTCTAGGACAGGGGGATAACTATGGCTACACCTTC
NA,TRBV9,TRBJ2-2,CASSPRGGELFF,TGTGCCAGCAGCCCTCGCGGCGGGGAGCTGTTTTTT
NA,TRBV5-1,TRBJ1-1,CASSLGPVRGSGTEAFF,TGCGCCAGCAGCTTGGGGCCAGTCCGAGGATCCGGTACTGAAGCTTTCTTT
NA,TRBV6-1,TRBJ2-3,CASSEAPGIADTQYF,TGTGCCAGCAGTGAAGCTCCCGGGATCGCAGATACGCAGTATTTT
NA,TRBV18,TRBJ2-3,CASSRGPGSDTQYF,TGTGCCAGCTCACGGGGCCCCGGGTCAGATACGCAGTATTTT
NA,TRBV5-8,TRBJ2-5,CASSPMGYQETQYF,TGTGCCAGCAGCCCCATGGGGTACCAAGAGACCCAGTACTTC
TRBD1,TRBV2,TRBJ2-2,CASLRDRGTGELFF,TGTGCCAGCCTTCGGGACAGGGGGACCGGGGAGCTGTTTTTT
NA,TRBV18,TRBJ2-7,CASSPPGAGSGYEQYF,TGTGCCAGCTCACCACCTGGGGCAGGGAGCGGCTACGAGCAGTACTTC
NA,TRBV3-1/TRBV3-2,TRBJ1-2,CASSQAGRLYGYTF,TGTGCCAGCAGCCAAGCAGGGAGACTCTATGGCTACACCTTC
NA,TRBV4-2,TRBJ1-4,CASSQAQETTNEKLFF,TGTGCCAGCAGCCAAGCACAGGAGACAACTAATGAAAAACTGTTTTTT
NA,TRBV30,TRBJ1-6,CAWSHRQYYNSPLHF,TGTGCCTGGAGTCATCGACAGTATTATAATTCACCCCTCCACTTT
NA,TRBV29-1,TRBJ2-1,CSVETYNEQFF,TGCAGCGTTGAGACTTACAATGAGCAGTTCTTC
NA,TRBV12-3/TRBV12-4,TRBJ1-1,CASNGDNYTEAFF,TGTGCCAGCAATGGGGACAATTACACTGAAGCTTTCTTT
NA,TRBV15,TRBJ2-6,CATSRGPDSGANVLTF,TGTGCCACCAGCAGAGGGCCGGACTCTGGGGCCAACGTCCTGACTTTC
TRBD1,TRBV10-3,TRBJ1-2,CATRDRGVGADGYTF,TGTGCCACTAGGGACAGGGGAGTTGGTGCGGATGGCTACACCTTC
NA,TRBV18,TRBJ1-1,CASSPGQNTEAFF,TGTGCCAGCTCACCCGGGCAGAACACTGAAGCTTTCTTT
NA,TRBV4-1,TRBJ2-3,CASSQGIGVDTQYF,TGCGCCAGCAGCCAAGGTATAGGGGTAGATACGCAGTATTTT